Listed below are T cell receptor beta chains from one sample, sequenced in a study of blood T cell repertoires in COVID-19. Measured with immunoSEQ multiplex PCR; TCRdb has only the in-frame clones, and not every one. The table shows roughly 190,000 clones, with roughly 84% occurring only once. Sample: peripheral blood. The receptors originated from a human donor with acute or convalescent COVID-19. The donor label of this sample is uncertain. CDR3s include the opening cysteine and the closing phenylalanine or tryptophan. Each record gives: J gene, clone size, V gene, D gene, CDR3 DNA, CDR3 protein. The D gene is left open where the match is weak. A clone size is listed for some rows: how often the clone was seen (once, few, many), or a class if it is expanded.

J gene: TRBJ2-7
clone size: NA
V gene: TRBV18
D gene: TRBD2
CDR3 DNA: TGTGCCAGCTCACCAGGACTAGCGGTCTCCTACGAGCAGTACTTC
CDR3 protein: CASSPGLAVSYEQYF

J gene: TRBJ1-1
clone size: few
V gene: TRBV6-5
D gene: TRBD1
CDR3 DNA: TGTGCCAGCAGTTATCAGGGGGCTGGGAACACTGAAGCTTTCTTT
CDR3 protein: CASSYQGAGNTEAFF

J gene: TRBJ1-2
clone size: few
V gene: TRBV11-2
D gene: NA
CDR3 DNA: TGTGCCAGCAGCTTAGCTGATGGCTACACCTTC
CDR3 protein: CASSLADGYTF

J gene: TRBJ1-1
clone size: NA
V gene: TRBV7-3
D gene: NA
CDR3 DNA: TGTGCCAGCAGCTTCGGGGGGAACACTGAAGCTTTCTTT
CDR3 protein: CASSFGGNTEAFF

J gene: TRBJ2-1
clone size: NA
V gene: TRBV3-1/TRBV3-2
D gene: NA
CDR3 DNA: TGTGCCAGCAGCATCCTGAGAAGCGGATTCTACAATGAGCAGTTCTTC
CDR3 protein: CASSILRSGFYNEQFF

J gene: TRBJ1-4
clone size: NA
V gene: TRBV5-1
D gene: TRBD1
CDR3 DNA: TGCGCCAGCAGCTTGGAGGGACAGGGGGAAAAACTGTTTTTT
CDR3 protein: CASSLEGQGEKLFF

J gene: TRBJ2-3
clone size: NA
V gene: TRBV2
D gene: TRBD2
CDR3 DNA: TGTGCCAGCAGTCCGACTAGCGGGAGACACGCAGATACGCAGTATTTT
CDR3 protein: CASSPTSGRHADTQYF

J gene: TRBJ1-2
clone size: NA
V gene: TRBV11-1
D gene: NA
CDR3 DNA: TGTGCCAGCAGCCCCCAACAGGACCTCTCTCCTAATGGCTACACCTTC
CDR3 protein: CASSPQQDLSPNGYTF

J gene: TRBJ1-1
clone size: once
V gene: TRBV2
D gene: NA
CDR3 DNA: TGTGCCAGCAGGGACAGCACGAACACTGAAGCTTTCTTT
CDR3 protein: CASRDSTNTEAFF

J gene: TRBJ1-1
clone size: NA
V gene: TRBV6-1
D gene: TRBD1
CDR3 DNA: TGTGCCAGCAGTCCCGGACAGGGTGAAGCTTTCTTT
CDR3 protein: CASSPGQGEAFF

J gene: TRBJ1-4
clone size: NA
V gene: TRBV29-1
D gene: TRBD1
CDR3 DNA: TGCAGCGTTGAAATCTGGGACAGGGGAGGCGAAAAACTGTTTTTT
CDR3 protein: CSVEIWDRGGEKLFF

J gene: TRBJ2-7
clone size: NA
V gene: TRBV30
D gene: TRBD1
CDR3 DNA: TGTGCCTGGGTTCGGGACAGTTGGCAGTACTTC
CDR3 protein: CAWVRDSWQYF

J gene: TRBJ1-2
clone size: NA
V gene: TRBV7-9
D gene: TRBD1
CDR3 DNA: TGTGCCAGCAGCCGTCTAGAAAACACAGGGGTCTATGGCTACACCTTC
CDR3 protein: CASSRLENTGVYGYTF

J gene: TRBJ1-6
clone size: NA
V gene: TRBV5-1
D gene: NA
CDR3 DNA: TGCGCCAGCAGCTTGGTCCCTCGTGGGAGGGGGGATAATTCACCCCTCCACTTT
CDR3 protein: CASSLVPRGRGDNSPLHF

J gene: TRBJ1-1
clone size: many
V gene: TRBV30
D gene: NA
CDR3 DNA: TGTGCCTGGACTCCCGGGCAGGGAGGGTCTGAAGCTTTCTTT
CDR3 protein: CAWTPGQGGSEAFF

J gene: TRBJ1-1
clone size: NA
V gene: TRBV11-3
D gene: NA
CDR3 DNA: TGTGCCAGCAGCTTGGGGGCTTTCGGCCCTTACACTGAAGCTTTCTTT
CDR3 protein: CASSLGAFGPYTEAFF

J gene: TRBJ2-1
clone size: NA
V gene: TRBV27
D gene: TRBD2
CDR3 DNA: TGTGCCAGCAGCCGCGGGGGTTATAGCTCCTACAATGAGCAGTTCTTC
CDR3 protein: CASSRGGYSSYNEQFF

J gene: TRBJ1-1
clone size: NA
V gene: TRBV6-4
D gene: NA
CDR3 DNA: TGTGCCAGCAGCCAGGGATTAGGCACTGAAGCTTTCTTT
CDR3 protein: CASSQGLGTEAFF

J gene: TRBJ1-1
clone size: NA
V gene: TRBV10-3
D gene: TRBD1
CDR3 DNA: TGTGCCATCGGTAGACAGGGGGACACTGAAGCTTTCTTT
CDR3 protein: CAIGRQGDTEAFF

J gene: TRBJ1-2
clone size: NA
V gene: TRBV11-2
D gene: TRBD1
CDR3 DNA: TGTGCCAGCAGCAACAACAGGGGGCATGGCTACACCTTC
CDR3 protein: CASSNNRGHGYTF

J gene: TRBJ2-7
clone size: NA
V gene: TRBV5-1
D gene: TRBD1
CDR3 DNA: TGCGCCAGCAGCTTTCAGGGGGCCCCCTACGAGCAGTACTTC
CDR3 protein: CASSFQGAPYEQYF

J gene: TRBJ2-3
clone size: NA
V gene: TRBV30
D gene: NA
CDR3 DNA: TGTGCCTGGAACCGGTTAGATACGCAGTATTTT
CDR3 protein: CAWNRLDTQYF

J gene: TRBJ2-1
clone size: NA
V gene: TRBV12-5
D gene: TRBD2
CDR3 DNA: TGTGCTAGTGGTGACGGGATAGCGGGGAGGGATGAGCAGTTCTTC
CDR3 protein: CASGDGIAGRDEQFF

J gene: TRBJ1-5
clone size: NA
V gene: TRBV28
D gene: NA
CDR3 DNA: TGTGCCAGCAGTTTCGTGGCCGGGCAGCCCCAGCATTTT
CDR3 protein: CASSFVAGQPQHF

J gene: TRBJ1-3
clone size: NA
V gene: TRBV14
D gene: NA
CDR3 DNA: TGTGCCAGCAGCCAAGATAGAGGGATCACCATATATTTT
CDR3 protein: CASSQDRGITIYF

J gene: TRBJ1-1
clone size: NA
V gene: TRBV6-5
D gene: NA
CDR3 DNA: TGTGCCAGCAGCGGACAGCCGAACACTGAAGCTTTCTTT
CDR3 protein: CASSGQPNTEAFF

J gene: TRBJ2-1
clone size: few
V gene: TRBV6-5
D gene: NA
CDR3 DNA: TGTGCCAGCAAGTCCAGCTCCTACAATGAGCAGTTCTTC
CDR3 protein: CASKSSSYNEQFF

J gene: TRBJ2-2
clone size: NA
V gene: TRBV3-1/TRBV3-2
D gene: NA
CDR3 DNA: TGTGCCAGCAGCCCCGGTCACGGGGAGCTGTTTTTT
CDR3 protein: CASSPGHGELFF

J gene: TRBJ2-3
clone size: NA
V gene: TRBV7-7
D gene: TRBD2
CDR3 DNA: TGTGCCAGCAGCCAAAACCTAGCGGGAGTTACAGATACGCAGTATTTT
CDR3 protein: CASSQNLAGVTDTQYF

J gene: TRBJ2-2
clone size: NA
V gene: TRBV5-4
D gene: NA
CDR3 DNA: TGTGCCAGCAGCCGGGCTATCGGAGGGACCGGGGAGCTGTTTTTT
CDR3 protein: CASSRAIGGTGELFF

J gene: TRBJ2-7
clone size: NA
V gene: TRBV5-4
D gene: TRBD1
CDR3 DNA: TGTGCCAGCAGCTATAAGGGGGCTGGCGACGAGCAGTACTTC
CDR3 protein: CASSYKGAGDEQYF

J gene: TRBJ2-1
clone size: NA
V gene: TRBV4-1
D gene: NA
CDR3 DNA: TGCGCCAGCAGCCCAGGTTTAGGGGTGGGTCGCAATGAGCAGTTCTTC
CDR3 protein: CASSPGLGVGRNEQFF

J gene: TRBJ1-1
clone size: NA
V gene: TRBV5-3
D gene: NA
CDR3 DNA: TGTGCCAGAAGCTTGAGGGTCCTCCCGGGATGTACTGAAGCTTTCTTT
CDR3 protein: CARSLRVLPGCTEAFF

J gene: TRBJ1-4
clone size: NA
V gene: TRBV5-6
D gene: TRBD1
CDR3 DNA: TGTGCCAGCAGCCTACGGACAGGGGGTAATGAAAAACTGTTTTTT
CDR3 protein: CASSLRTGGNEKLFF

J gene: TRBJ2-7
clone size: once
V gene: TRBV29-1
D gene: TRBD1
CDR3 DNA: TGCAGCGTCGAGGGACAGGGGGTTAACGAGCAGTACTTC
CDR3 protein: CSVEGQGVNEQYF

J gene: TRBJ1-5
clone size: NA
V gene: TRBV19
D gene: NA
CDR3 DNA: TGTGCCAGTAGTTCCAGGGGCGGCAATCAGCCCCAGCATTTT
CDR3 protein: CASSSRGGNQPQHF